These 21 T cell receptor beta chains were all obtained from the same sample, sequenced in a study of blood T cell repertoires in COVID-19. Clones were read by immunoSEQ multiplex PCR, and TCRdb kept only the in-frame ones, dropping some. This table has about 130,000 clones, 86% appearing once. Sequenced material: peripheral blood. The receptors come from a woman in her fifties or sixties who had recovered from COVID-19.

V and J are TRBV9 and TRBJ1-3; 7 bases align to TRBD1. The V gene end was trimmed by 0 bases and the J gene end by 0 bases; junction bases not matched to a gene: 3. Per the germline V gene, CDR1 is SGDLS and CDR2 is YYNGEE. This CDR3 is 16 amino acids long. The CDR3 here is CASSVGAGGSGNTIYF. In DNA, the CDR3 is TGTGCCAGCAGCGTAGGGGCAGGGGGCTCTGGAAACACCATATATTTT.

The V call is TRBV28, the J call TRBJ1-2; D gene unclear. The CDR3 is made up of 14 amino acids. Trimming cost V 10 bases and J 3 bases, with 18 bases left between them. The germline CDR1 and CDR2 sequences are MDHEN and SYDVKM. CDR3 DNA: TGTGCCACCCGGAGGGAGGCCTACTACTATGGCTACACCTTC. Amino acids: CATRREAYYYGYTF.

The gene calls are TRBV5-1 and TRBJ1-2; possible D gene TRBD1, 5 bases. V lost 4 bases and J lost 3, with 13 bases in between. Germline-derived CDR1 and CDR2 are SGHRS and YFSETQ. The CDR3 loop spans 14 amino acids. The CDR3 spells CASSPDGGDYGYTF. The DNA for the CDR3 is TGCGCCAGCAGCCCTGACGGGGGAGACTATGGCTACACCTTC.

The chain uses TRBV11-2 and TRBJ1-5, with a tentative D call TRBD1 (6 bases). V was trimmed by 0 bases and J by 3 bases, leaving 18 bases between them. Looked up from germline, CDR1 is SGHAT and CDR2 is FQNNGV. The CDR3 spans 18 residues. The CDR3 coding sequence is TGTGCCAGCAGCTTAGATCCGGGGAGGGGGATATACAATCAGCCCCAGCATTTT. It translates to CASSLDPGRGIYNQPQHF.

V and J are TRBV13 and TRBJ2-7; 8 nucleotides match TRBD2. Germline V lookup: CDR1 PRHDT, CDR2 FYEKMQ (reference sequence). CDR3 length: 14 residues. V lost 3 bases, J lost 0 bases, and 1 base stayed unmatched. The chain's CDR3 is CASSLRGVSYEQYF. In nucleotides, the CDR3 is TGTGCCAGCAGCTTGCGGGGGGTCTCCTACGAGCAGTACTTC.

This clone was counted a few times. The rearrangement uses TRBV3-1 (or the pseudogene TRBV3-2) and TRBJ2-1; D might be TRBD1 (6 bases). The CDR3 runs to 18 residues. V lost 3 bases and J lost 0, with 18 bases in between. The germline gives CDR1 LGHDT, CDR2 YNNKEL (reference sequence). Here the CDR3 DNA reads TGTGCCAGCAGCCAGGGGGACACCCAACCAAGCTCCTACAATGAGCAGTTCTTC. Amino acids: CASSQGDTQPSSYNEQFF.

The genes are TRBV27 and TRBJ2-1, with a tentative D call TRBD2 (8 bases). Germline V lookup: CDR1 MNHEY, CDR2 SMNVEV (reference sequence). The CDR3 spans 19 residues. Deletions cut 3 bases from V and 1 base from J, with 22 bases between. The CDR3 DNA reads as TGTGCCAGCAGTTTCCCGACAGGGAGGGGACTAGGGTCCTACAATGAGCAGTTCTTC. Amino acids: CASSFPTGRGLGSYNEQFF.

V is TRBV4-2 and J is TRBJ2-3; D is perhaps TRBD2 (5 bases). The CDR3 sequence is 13 residues long. Trimming pared 0 bases from V and 9 bases from J, leaving 10 bases between. CDR1 and CDR2 from the germline V gene are LGHNA and YNFKEQ. The CDR3 bases are TGTGCCAGCAGCCAAGATCGGGGTATCACGCAGTATTTT. Protein: CASSQDRGITQYF.

The chain couples TRBV21-1 to TRBJ1-2; the table assigns TRBD1, which was not confirmed against the DNA. TRBV21-1 is a known pseudogene. This CDR3 spans 13 amino acids. In DNA, the CDR3 is TGTGCCAGCAGCAAAGCGGGACAGGGGAACTACACCTTC. Translated: CASSKAGQGNYTF.

The chain combines TRBV5-1 with TRBJ1-4; D remains unclear. The V and J ends lost 4 bases and 5 bases respectively, with 12 bases between them. Germline CDR1 reads SGHRS; CDR2 reads YFSETQ. CDR3 length: 14 residues. The CDR3 protein is CASSLTAANEKLFF. The CDR3 bases are TGCGCCAGCAGCCTTACGGCAGCGAATGAAAAACTGTTTTTT.

In this sample, this clone turned up a few times. The rearrangement joins TRBV18 to TRBJ1-4, with TRBD1 matching 7 bases. Germline CDR1 is KGHSH and CDR2 is LQKENI. V trimming: 2 bases; J trimming: 8 bases; junction bases outside the gene matches: 5. This CDR3 is built from 14 residues. The CDR3 DNA reads TGTGCCAGCTCACCAACAGGGGTAGGGGAAAAACTGTTTTTT. Translating it yields CASSPTGVGEKLFF. The complete variable domain, with remaining parts taken from reference TRBV18 and TRBJ1-4, reads NAGVMQNPRHLVRRRGQEARLRCSPMKGHSHVYWYRQLPEEGLKFMVYLQKENIIDESGMPKERFSAEFPKEGPSILRIQQVVRGDSAAYFCASSPTGVGEKLFFGSGTQLSVL.

This clone was recorded a few times. The chain links TRBV27 to TRBJ1-2, with no clear D. CDR1 is MNHEY, CDR2 SMNVEV, per germline (reference sequence). V lost 4 bases and J 3 bases, leaving 12 bases between the germline ends. This CDR3 is built from 14 residues. The CDR3 region has the DNA TGTGCCAGCAGTTACCCCGGGAGGTACTATGGCTACACCTTC. This codes for CASSYPGRYYGYTF.

This clone was seen more than once but under ten times. This chain links TRBV11-2 with TRBJ1-3; 7 nucleotides agree with TRBD1. The CDR3 spans 15 residues. Looked up from germline, CDR1 is SGHAT and CDR2 is FQNNGV. The ends lost 5 bases at V and 3 bases at J; junction bases unmatched: 7. The CDR3 nucleotides read TGTGCCAGCAGCCTTGAACAGGGGTATGGAAACACCATATATTTT. The encoded protein is CASSLEQGYGNTIYF.

The table lists this clone with a count of one. The chain employs TRBV5-1 and TRBJ1-5, with D perhaps matching TRBD1 (5 bases). CDR3 length: 15 residues. Germline V CDR1 and CDR2: SGHRS, YFSETQ. The V end lost 0 bases, the J end lost 5 bases, and 12 bases lay between the germline ends. CDR3 sequence reads: CASSLATGGDQPQHF. CDR3 nucleotide sequence: TGCGCCAGCAGCTTGGCTACAGGAGGGGATCAGCCCCAGCATTTT.

This clone was picked up a small number of times. The same CDR3 arises from other DNA sequences in this sample as well. Here the CDR3 DNA reads TGTGCCAGCAGCCTTATCTCTGGAAACACCATATATTTT. This encodes CASSLISGNTIYF. V and J are TRBV6-5 and TRBJ1-3; D call uncertain. V gave up 6 bases and J gave up 0 bases, with 6 bases separating them. The germline CDR1 and CDR2 sequences are MNHEY and SVGAGI. CDR3 size: 13 residues.

CDR3 sequence reads: CASSKDSDEKLFF. For the CDR3, the DNA is TGTGCCAGCAGCAAGGACAGCGATGAAAAACTGTTTTTT. The chain recombines TRBV5-8 with TRBJ1-4, with D tentatively TRBD1 (6 bases). The CDR3 totals 13 residues. Germline assignment: CDR1 SGHTS and CDR2 YDEGEE. V lost 4 bases and J 6 bases, leaving 10 bases between the germline ends.

This rearrangement joins TRBV5-1 to TRBJ2-1; 12 nucleotides line up with TRBD2. Per the germline V gene, CDR1 is SGHRS and CDR2 is YFSETQ. The CDR3 length is 16 residues. The V and J ends lost 3 bases and 2 bases, in that order; junction bases with no gene match: 3. CDR3 amino acids: CASSSASGGAYNEQFF. The CDR3 DNA reads TGCGCCAGCAGCTCAGCTAGCGGGGGGGCCTACAATGAGCAGTTCTTC.

The V call is TRBV6-1, the J call TRBJ1-5; D is unclear. The CDR3 totals 13 residues. V was clipped by 3 bases and J by 1 base, with 4 bases between them. The V gene's germline CDR1 is MNHNS and CDR2 SASEGT. The DNA of the CDR3 is TGTGCCAGCAGTGATCGGAGCAATCAGCCCCAGCATTTT. This codes for CASSDRSNQPQHF.

This clone occurred once. J is TRBJ1-5 and V is TRBV6-6, with 9 bases fitting TRBD1. The CDR3 spans 16 residues. V gave up 4 bases and J gave up 7 bases; unmatched junction bases: 11. Germline V CDR1 and CDR2: MNHNY, SVGAGI (reference sequence). CDR3: CASSLGQGKVGQPQHF. The CDR3 DNA follows: TGTGCCAGCAGTTTGGGACAGGGAAAAGTAGGGCAGCCCCAGCATTTT.

This chain connects TRBV4-2 to TRBJ1-5; 9 bases line up with TRBD1. Trimming at V came to 3 bases and at J to 6 bases, leaving 12 bases not matched to a gene. CDR3 length: 17 residues. The V gene's germline CDR1 is LGHNA and CDR2 YNFKEQ. This CDR3 is CASSQEAGTGPFQPQHF. In nucleotides, the CDR3 is TGTGCCAGCAGCCAGGAAGCCGGGACAGGGCCCTTTCAGCCCCAGCATTTT.

V usage is TRBV3-1 (or the pseudogene TRBV3-2) and J usage is TRBJ1-1; a possible D gene is TRBD1 (5 bases). V lost 2 bases and J 10 bases, leaving 14 bases between the germline ends. The CDR3 is made up of 13 amino acids. The germline V gene has CDR1 LGHDT and CDR2 YNNKEL (reference sequence). The CDR3 DNA is TGTGCCAGCAGCCAAAGTAAGGGGTCCCTAGCTTTCTTT. Protein product: CASSQSKGSLAFF.